The 30 T cell receptor beta chains in this list originate from one sample, sequenced in a study of blood T cell repertoires in COVID-19. The data were produced by immunoSEQ multiplex PCR, yet TCRdb's version contains in-frame clones alone and is incomplete. Among approximately 210,000 clones, approximately 81% were seen once, and the ten largest hold just under 20%. Sequenced sample: peripheral blood. Receptors originate from a man aged 30 to 45 with active or convalescent COVID-19.

CDR3 amino acids: CASSQGTGQGRFEQYF. The CDR3 nucleotides read TGTGCCAGCAGTCAAGGTACGGGACAGGGGCGTTTCGAGCAGTACTTC. The chain carries TRBV6-1 and TRBJ2-7; 10 nucleotides line up with TRBD1. V was clipped by 5 bases and J by 6 bases; unmatched bases: 13. The CDR3 has 16 residues. CDR1 is MNHNS and CDR2 is SASEGT in the germline V gene.

The rearrangement uses TRBV6-2 or TRBV6-3 and TRBJ2-3; TRBD2 agrees at 11 bases. The V gene end was trimmed by 2 bases and the J gene end by 4 bases; junction bases not matched to a gene: 5. The germline gives CDR1 MNHEY, CDR2 SVGEGT. The CDR3 contains 16 residues. The CDR3 region is CASSYRSGGESDTQYF. In DNA, the CDR3 is TGTGCCAGCAGTTACCGTAGCGGGGGGGAATCAGATACGCAGTATTTT.

This chain joins TRBV27 and TRBJ2-1; 11 bases fit TRBD2. The V gene end was trimmed by 7 bases and the J gene end by 8 bases; junction bases not matched to a gene: 7. CDR3 length: 14 residues. Germline V gene data show CDR1 as MNHEY and CDR2 as SMNVEV (reference sequence). This chain's CDR3 is CASTLLAGEDEQFF. CDR3 sequence (DNA): TGTGCCAGCACCCTACTAGCGGGAGAAGATGAGCAGTTCTTC.

V gene TRBV5-1 combines with J gene TRBJ2-5, with 12 bases lining up with TRBD2. Germline trimming cut 4 bases from V and 4 bases from J; bases unmatched to any gene: 11. The CDR3 has 17 residues. Germline values: CDR1 SGHRS, CDR2 YFSETQ. Written as DNA, the CDR3 is TGCGCCAGCAGCCGATCCCGGACTAGCGGGATGGGAGAGACCCAGTACTTC. As protein: CASSRSRTSGMGETQYF.

The genes are TRBV2 and TRBJ2-5, with 7 bases lining up with TRBD2. Germline CDR1 SNHLY, CDR2 FYNNEI. V lost 4 bases, J lost 2 bases, and 4 bases stayed unmatched. The CDR3 runs 14 residues. The CDR3 loop reads CASSGRDYQETQYF. The CDR3 bases are TGTGCCAGCAGTGGAAGGGACTATCAAGAGACCCAGTACTTC. The full variable domain, with the rest looked up from reference TRBV2 and TRBJ2-5, is EPEVTQTPSHQVTQMGQEVILRCVPISNHLYFYWYRQILGQKVEFLVSFYNNEISEKSEIFDDQFSVERPDGSNFTLKIRSTKLEDSAMYFCASSGRDYQETQYFGPGTRLLVL.

V usage is TRBV7-2 and J usage is TRBJ1-6; D may be TRBD1 (5 bases). The V and J ends lost 3 bases and 10 bases respectively, with 13 bases between them. The CDR3 is 14 residues long. Germline lookup yields CDR1 SGHTA and CDR2 FQGNSA. The CDR3 protein is CASSFLFGGSPLHF. Here the CDR3 DNA reads TGTGCCAGCAGCTTCCTCTTTGGGGGGTCACCCCTCCACTTT.

This rearrangement joins TRBV9 to TRBJ2-1, with 11 positions matching TRBD2. CDR3 length equals 14 residues. The germline V gene has CDR1 SGDLS and CDR2 YYNGEE. The ends lost 2 bases at V and 7 bases at J; junction bases unmatched: 2. CDR3 in amino acids: CASSVSSGRNEQFF. CDR3 sequence (DNA): TGTGCCAGCAGCGTCTCTAGCGGGAGGAATGAGCAGTTCTTC.

V usage is TRBV28 and J usage is TRBJ2-2, with 11 positions matching TRBD1. This CDR3 is built from 15 residues. CDR1 and CDR2 from the germline V gene are MDHEN and SYDVKM. The V and J ends lost 6 bases and 2 bases, in that order; junction bases with no gene match: 2. The CDR3, as DNA: TGTGCCAGCAGCAGGACAGGGGGCAACACCGGGGAGCTGTTTTTT. Its protein is CASSRTGGNTGELFF.

The chain has TRBV11-2 and TRBJ1-1; D unclear. V shed 0 bases and J shed 3 bases, with 14 bases lying between them. This CDR3 contains 16 residues. In germline, CDR1 is SGHAT, CDR2 FQNNGV. CDR3 sequence reads: CASSLDRSIRDTEAFF. The DNA for the CDR3 is TGTGCCAGCAGCTTAGATAGGAGTATCCGGGACACTGAAGCTTTCTTT. Looking up the rest from reference TRBV11-2 and TRBJ1-1 gives the full variable domain: EAGVAQSPRYKIIEKRQSVAFWCNPISGHATLYWYQQILGQGPKLLIQFQNNGVVDDSQLPKDRFSAERLKGVDSTLKIQPAKLEDSAVYLCASSLDRSIRDTEAFFGQGTRLTVV.

V and J are TRBV4-1 and TRBJ1-4; D ambiguous. There are 15 residues in the CDR3. Germline assignment: CDR1 MGHRA and CDR2 YSYEKL. The V end was cut by 1 base, the J end by 5 bases, with 11 bases between. As DNA, the CDR3 is TGCGCCAGCAGCCAAGGCGGTTACCTAAATGAAAAACTGTTTTTT. Translating it yields CASSQGGYLNEKLFF.

The J gene is TRBJ2-2, the V gene TRBV2; perhaps TRBD1 as D (6 bases). CDR3 size: 14 residues. The V and J ends lost 2 bases and 7 bases respectively, with 11 bases between them. CDR1 and CDR2 (germline): SNHLY, FYNNEI. Written as DNA, the CDR3 is TGTGCCAGCAGTGAAACAGGGCTGGACGGGGAGCTGTTTTTT. This codes for CASSETGLDGELFF.

The chain links TRBV20-1 to TRBJ2-3, with 8 bases matching TRBD2. The CDR3 spans 15 residues. V shed 3 bases and J 0 bases; nucleotides not matched to a gene: 5. Germline lookup yields CDR1 DFQATT and CDR2 SNEGSKA (reference sequence). CDR3 protein: CSASQVAGSTDTQYF. As DNA, the CDR3 is TGCAGTGCTAGTCAGGTAGCGGGAAGCACAGATACGCAGTATTTT.

CDR3 sequence: CASNRDFETQYF. The CDR3 nucleotides read TGTGCCAGTAACAGGGATTTTGAGACCCAGTACTTC. The genes are TRBV2 and TRBJ2-5; tentatively, D is TRBD1 (6 bases). The CDR3 is 12 residues long. V was trimmed by 9 bases and J by 5 bases, leaving 13 bases between them. CDR1 and CDR2 (germline): SNHLY, FYNNEI.

V is TRBV2 and J is TRBJ2-5; the D gene is possibly TRBD1 (6 bases). V lost 3 bases and J 5 bases, leaving 13 bases between the germline ends. CDR3 length equals 14 residues. Germline values: CDR1 SNHLY, CDR2 FYNNEI. The chain's CDR3 is CASSDSFQGETQYF. CDR3 DNA: TGTGCCAGCAGTGACAGTTTTCAGGGGGAGACCCAGTACTTC.

V and J are TRBV10-1 and TRBJ1-4; weak D call: TRBD1 (5 bases). The germline V gene encodes CDR1 WNHNN and CDR2 SYGVQD (reference sequence). There are 13 residues in the CDR3. V lost 6 bases and J lost 1, with 6 bases in between. The CDR3 loop is CASSQGTNEKLFF. CDR3 coding DNA: TGCGCCAGCAGCCAGGGAACTAATGAAAAACTGTTTTTT.

V gene TRBV7-9 combines with J gene TRBJ2-3; 9 nucleotides line up with TRBD1. CDR1 and CDR2 (germline): SEHNR, FQNEAQ (reference sequence). This CDR3 has 14 amino acids. Losses at the gene ends were 0 bases for V and 10 bases for J; bases not matched to a gene: 5. The chain's CDR3 is CASSLAQTGGAQYF. As DNA, the CDR3 is TGTGCCAGCAGCTTAGCACAAACAGGGGGCGCGCAGTATTTT.

The chain is built from TRBV19 and TRBJ1-4; unclear D gene. The V end was cut by 5 bases, the J end by 0 bases, with 10 bases between. CDR1 is LNHDA and CDR2 is SQIVND in the germline V gene (reference sequence). There are 15 residues in the CDR3. The CDR3 bases are TGTGCCAGTAGTCTGAGTTTAGCAACTAATGAAAAACTGTTTTTT. It codes for CASSLSLATNEKLFF.

This clone was counted a single time. The rearrangement uses TRBV18 and TRBJ1-6; no clear D gene. This CDR3 is built from 14 residues. Germline V lookup: CDR1 KGHSH, CDR2 LQKENI. V was clipped by 3 bases and J by 8 bases, with 11 bases between them. The CDR3 DNA sequence: TGTGCCAGCTCACCGAACACCGGGGATTCACCCCTCCACTTT. Translation gives CASSPNTGDSPLHF.

The chain uses TRBV4-2 and TRBJ1-1, with D possibly being TRBD1 (5 bases). This CDR3 is 16 amino acids long. Germline-derived CDR1 and CDR2 are LGHNA and YNFKEQ. Between the trimmed V and J ends, which lost 7 bases and 0 bases, there was a span of 18 bases. The CDR3 loop reads CASINLGPDMNTEAFF. The CDR3 nucleotides are TGTGCCAGCATCAACCTGGGGCCCGACATGAACACTGAAGCTTTCTTT.

The gene calls are TRBV9 and TRBJ2-1; 11 nucleotides align to TRBD2. The V gene end was trimmed by 6 bases and the J gene end by 3 bases; junction bases not matched to a gene: 5. The germline V gene has CDR1 SGDLS and CDR2 YYNGEE. The CDR3 is 15 amino acids. The CDR3 sequence is CASMGGLADYNEQFF. In DNA form, the CDR3 reads TGTGCCAGCATGGGGGGACTAGCGGACTACAATGAGCAGTTCTTC. The full variable domain, rest sourced from reference TRBV9 and TRBJ2-1, is DSGVTQTPKHLITATGQRVTLRCSPRSGDLSVYWYQQSLDQGLQFLIQYYNGEERAKGNILERFSAQQFPDLHSELNLSSLELGDSALYFCASMGGLADYNEQFFGPGTRLTVL.

The genes are TRBV30 and TRBJ2-4, with TRBD2 as a possible D gene (6 bases). CDR1 and CDR2 from the germline V gene are GTSNPN and SVGIG (reference sequence). The CDR3 is 16 residues long. V was shortened by 0 bases and J by 5 bases, with 17 bases between the two germline ends. In DNA, the CDR3 is TGTGCCTGGAGTGTTGCAGGAGGGAACTTCCAAAACATTCAGTACTTC. This sequence encodes CAWSVAGGNFQNIQYF.

V usage is TRBV7-2 and J usage is TRBJ2-7; perhaps TRBD2 as D (5 bases). Looked up from germline, CDR1 is SGHTA and CDR2 is FQGNSA. The CDR3 totals 13 residues. The ends were cut back, 3 bases at V and 7 bases at J, with 13 bases in the middle. The CDR3 sequence: CASSFMREGEQYF. CDR3 nucleotides: TGTGCCAGCAGCTTTATGAGGGAAGGGGAGCAGTACTTC.

This clone was counted only a few times. This chain connects TRBV6-6 to TRBJ1-2; TRBD1 is a possible D gene (6 bases). V lost 7 bases and J 4 bases, leaving 22 bases between the germline ends. The CDR3 is made up of 16 amino acids. The germline V gene encodes CDR1 MNHNY and CDR2 SVGAGI (reference sequence). This CDR3 reads CASTRGLGQWAYGYTF. In nucleotides, the CDR3 is TGTGCCAGCACCAGGGGATTGGGGCAGTGGGCCTATGGCTACACCTTC.

The V call is TRBV30, the J call TRBJ1-6; weak D call: TRBD1 (6 bases). CDR3 length: 13 amino acids. The germline gives CDR1 GTSNPN, CDR2 SVGIG (reference sequence). Deletions cut 0 bases from V and 6 bases from J, with 6 bases between. The CDR3: CAWSVQGNSPLHF. The CDR3 DNA reads as TGTGCCTGGAGTGTACAGGGTAATTCACCCCTCCACTTT.

The chain combines TRBV5-1 with TRBJ1-6; TRBD1 agrees at 8 bases. Germline V gene sequence: CDR1 SGHRS, CDR2 YFSETQ. Losses at the gene ends were 4 bases for V and 5 bases for J; bases not matched to a gene: 5. The CDR3 is made up of 15 amino acids. The CDR3 DNA follows: TGCGCCAGCAGCCCAGGACAGGGTAATAATTCACCCCTCCACTTT. It translates to CASSPGQGNNSPLHF.

The chain links TRBV6-5 to TRBJ2-1; 13 bases fit TRBD2. The CDR3 length is 15 residues. Germline CDR1 is MNHEY and CDR2 is SVGAGI. V dropped 6 bases and J dropped 6; count of bases not matched to a gene: 5. The CDR3: CASSPLAGGPNEQFF. The CDR3 DNA sequence: TGTGCCAGCAGCCCACTAGCGGGAGGGCCCAATGAGCAGTTCTTC.

This clone was observed once. The chain has TRBV28 and TRBJ2-7; TRBD1 might be the D (5 bases). The CDR3 has 12 amino acids. V was shortened by 6 bases and J by 9 bases, with 15 bases between the two germline ends. The germline V gene encodes CDR1 MDHEN and CDR2 SYDVKM. CDR3 nucleotide sequence: TGTGCCAGCAGCCTACAGGCTGTGGCGCAGTACTTC. Its translation is CASSLQAVAQYF.

The J gene is TRBJ1-2, the V gene TRBV3-1 (or the pseudogene TRBV3-2); 8 nucleotides align to TRBD1. The germline CDR1 and CDR2 sequences are LGHDT and YNNKEL (reference sequence). The CDR3 has 13 amino acids. The V segment lost 5 bases and the J segment 2 bases; nucleotides outside the gene matches: 1. The CDR3 loop reads CASSWDRNYGYTF. CDR3 sequence (DNA): TGTGCCAGCAGCTGGGACAGGAACTATGGCTACACCTTC.

The chain carries TRBV12-3 or TRBV12-4 and TRBJ2-5; TRBD2 matches at 7 bases. With V trimmed by 4 bases and J by 8 bases, 4 bases remained unmatched. This CDR3 comprises 12 residues. The CDR3 DNA reads TGTGCCAGCAGTTACGGGGGGAGCACCCAGTACTTC. It specifies CASSYGGSTQYF.

This sequence joins TRBV5-4 and TRBJ2-2, with 11 bases aligning to TRBD2. This CDR3 is built from 16 residues. CDR1 and CDR2 from the germline V gene are SGHNT and YYREEE (reference sequence). With V trimmed by 0 bases and J by 6 bases, 4 bases remained unmatched. This CDR3 is CASSLAASGGPGELFF. The CDR3 DNA follows: TGTGCCAGCAGCTTGGCCGCTAGCGGGGGGCCCGGGGAGCTGTTTTTT. The full variable domain, in which reference TRBV5-4 and TRBJ2-2 provide the parts outside the CDR3, is ETGVTQSPTHLIKTRGQQVTLRCSSQSGHNTVSWYQQALGQGPQFIFQYYREEENGRGNFPPRFSGLQFPNYSSELNVNALELDDSALYLCASSLAASGGPGELFFGEGSRLTVL.